Presented here are 20 T cell receptor beta chains from one specimen sequenced in a study of human versus mouse CDR3 diversity and MHC coevolution. The repertoire was sequenced with immunoSEQ multiplex PCR; TCRdb's copy has only in-frame clones and lacks some. Counted here are around 77,000 clones, under 95% occurring once; the ten biggest clones make up more than 0.13%. The sequenced sample was naive CD4+ T cells from blood. Subset defined: CD45RO-negative CD62L-positive naive CD4 T cells. All receptors come from a person aged 30-69 years in good health.

The V call is TRBV28, the J call TRBJ2-7; 7 nucleotides match TRBD1. Per the germline V gene, CDR1 is MDHEN and CDR2 is SYDVKM. Trimming cost V 6 bases and J 6 bases; bases outside gene matches: 11. The CDR3 contains 14 residues. CDR3 in DNA: TGTGCCAGCAGCCCCGGGACAGCCCCAGGCGAGCAGTACTTC. Translation gives CASSPGTAPGEQYF.

The rearrangement links TRBV6-6 to TRBJ1-3, with unresolved D. The germline gives CDR1 MNHNY, CDR2 SVGAGI (reference sequence). The CDR3 spans 14 residues. V lost 5 bases and J 1 base, leaving 9 bases between the germline ends. CDR3 sequence reads: CASSVTESGNTIYF. The CDR3 DNA reads TGTGCCAGCAGTGTGACGGAGTCTGGAAACACCATATATTTT.

This sequence joins TRBV6-5 and TRBJ2-7, with D perhaps matching TRBD2 (7 bases). There are 13 residues in the CDR3. The germline gives CDR1 MNHEY, CDR2 SVGAGI. Trimming removed 5 bases at V and 0 bases at J, with 8 bases between. The chain's CDR3 is CASSRGASYEQYF. The CDR3 coding sequence is TGTGCCAGCAGTCGGGGGGCCTCCTACGAGCAGTACTTC.

The chain has TRBV11-2 and TRBJ2-2; weak D call: TRBD2 (7 bases). This CDR3 contains 14 residues. From germline, CDR1 is SGHAT and CDR2 FQNNGV. V gave up 5 bases and J gave up 8 bases, with 15 bases separating them. The CDR3: CASSPIRGAGELFF. CDR3 nucleotide sequence: TGTGCCAGCAGCCCTATCCGGGGGGCGGGGGAGCTGTTTTTT.

V and J are TRBV18 and TRBJ1-6; D unresolved. The V end was cut by 3 bases, the J end by 10 bases, with 10 bases between. The germline V gene encodes CDR1 KGHSH and CDR2 LQKENI. This CDR3 is built from 13 residues. The CDR3 nucleotides read TGTGCCAGCTCACCGAATATCGAGTCACCCCTCCACTTT. Residues: CASSPNIESPLHF. Full variable domain (outside the CDR3, taken from reference TRBV18 and TRBJ1-6): NAGVMQNPRHLVRRRGQEARLRCSPMKGHSHVYWYRQLPEEGLKFMVYLQKENIIDESGMPKERFSAEFPKEGPSILRIQQVVRGDSAAYFCASSPNIESPLHFGNGTRLTVT.

The chain recombines TRBV7-9 with TRBJ2-5; tentatively, D is TRBD1 (5 bases). Trimming cost V 2 bases and J 1 base, with 8 bases left between them. In germline, CDR1 is SEHNR, CDR2 FQNEAQ (reference sequence). This CDR3 spans 14 amino acids. The CDR3 loop reads CASSLKDSQETQYF. For the CDR3, the DNA is TGTGCCAGCAGCTTAAAAGACAGCCAAGAGACCCAGTACTTC. The entire variable domain, with the rest obtained from reference TRBV7-9 and TRBJ2-5, is as follows: DTGVSQNPRHKITKRGQNVTFRCDPISEHNRLYWYRQTLGQGPEFLTYFQNEAQLEKSRLLSDRFSAERPKGSFSTLEIQRTEQGDSAMYLCASSLKDSQETQYFGPGTRLLVL.

This clone was seen more than once but under ten times. The V and J genes are TRBV28 and TRBJ1-5, with a tentative D call TRBD1 (6 bases). The ends were cut back, 5 bases at V and 5 bases at J, with 19 bases in the middle. Germline CDR1 reads MDHEN; CDR2 reads SYDVKM. This CDR3 has 16 residues. The CDR3 spells CASSPSGNRDYQPQHF. The CDR3 coding sequence is TGTGCCAGCAGTCCGTCGGGGAACAGGGATTATCAGCCCCAGCATTTT.

The V and J genes are TRBV18 and TRBJ2-1, with 10 bases fitting TRBD1. CDR1 is KGHSH, CDR2 LQKENI, per germline. V dropped 8 bases and J dropped 7; count of bases not matched to a gene: 17. The CDR3 length is 17 residues. The CDR3: CASPRPGVGTGANEQFF. The CDR3, as DNA: TGTGCCAGCCCGAGACCGGGGGTCGGGACAGGGGCTAATGAGCAGTTCTTC. Filled out from reference TRBV18 and TRBJ2-1, the complete variable domain reads NAGVMQNPRHLVRRRGQEARLRCSPMKGHSHVYWYRQLPEEGLKFMVYLQKENIIDESGMPKERFSAEFPKEGPSILRIQQVVRGDSAAYFCASPRPGVGTGANEQFFGPGTRLTVL.

The rearrangement uses TRBV28 and TRBJ2-1; 10 bases line up with TRBD1. Germline CDR1 reads MDHEN; CDR2 reads SYDVKM. The ends lost 6 bases at V and 6 bases at J; junction bases unmatched: 5. There are 14 residues in the CDR3. CDR3 in DNA: TGTGCCAGCAGCCGGACAGGGGGGACCAATGAGCAGTTCTTC. Protein: CASSRTGGTNEQFF.

V usage is TRBV19 and J usage is TRBJ2-2, with TRBD1 matching 10 bases. Germline CDR1 reads LNHDA; CDR2 reads SQIVND (reference sequence). J gave up 5 bases and V 9 bases, and 6 bases lay outside the gene matches. CDR3 length equals 14 residues. CDR3 region: CASRDRGRTGELFF. The CDR3 DNA reads TGTGCCAGCCGGGACAGGGGAAGAACCGGGGAGCTGTTTTTT.

The genes are TRBV28 and TRBJ2-5; the D gene is possibly TRBD1 (6 bases). The V and J ends lost 5 bases and 2 bases respectively, with 15 bases between them. This CDR3 has 15 amino acids. CDR1 and CDR2 from the germline V gene are MDHEN and SYDVKM. Written as DNA, the CDR3 is TGTGCCAGCAGTCCCTCAGGGGAGTCACAAGAGACCCAGTACTTC. Protein: CASSPSGESQETQYF.

This clone was seen a handful of times. The V gene is TRBV10-1, the J gene TRBJ2-7; TRBD1 matches at 9 bases. The CDR3 has 14 residues. The germline V gene encodes CDR1 WNHNN and CDR2 SYGVQD (reference sequence). After removal of 4 bases from V and 5 bases from J, the junction contained 6 bases not matched to a gene. The CDR3 loop reads CASSAGDRVHEQYF. The CDR3 DNA sequence: TGCGCCAGCAGTGCCGGGGACAGGGTCCACGAGCAGTACTTC.

V usage is TRBV6-5 and J usage is TRBJ1-6, with D possibly matching TRBD1 (5 bases). Germline CDR1 reads MNHEY; CDR2 reads SVGAGI. V was trimmed by 6 bases and J by 9 bases, leaving 15 bases between them. This CDR3 comprises 14 residues. CDR3 sequence reads: CASSRSDSISPLHF. CDR3 DNA: TGTGCCAGCAGCCGCAGCGACAGTATTTCACCCCTCCACTTT.

This chain links TRBV6-1 with TRBJ2-7; 8 nucleotides line up with TRBD2. Germline lookup yields CDR1 MNHNS and CDR2 SASEGT. The CDR3 runs to 14 residues. V dropped 4 bases and J dropped 4; count of bases not matched to a gene: 6. The CDR3 coding sequence is TGTGCCAGCAGTGTTAGCGGGACTCTTTACGAGCAGTACTTC. Its translation is CASSVSGTLYEQYF.

The V gene is TRBV11-2, the J gene TRBJ1-1; D not certain. Per the germline V gene, CDR1 is SGHAT and CDR2 is FQNNGV. V lost 4 bases to trimming and J lost 10 bases, with 16 bases between them. This CDR3 contains 13 residues. The CDR3 DNA sequence: TGTGCCAGCAGCTCCGGCGCTCCAGGAGGAGCTTTCTTT. Its protein is CASSSGAPGGAFF.

This chain connects TRBV13 to TRBJ1-1; D is perhaps TRBD1 (6 bases). This CDR3 is 16 amino acids long. Trimming took 4 bases from V and 0 from J, leaving 15 bases between them. CDR1 and CDR2 from the germline V gene are PRHDT and FYEKMQ (reference sequence). CDR3 protein: CASSSSRGQLNTEAFF. The CDR3 DNA follows: TGTGCCAGCAGCTCCTCCCGTGGACAGTTGAACACTGAAGCTTTCTTT.

The gene calls are TRBV25-1 and TRBJ1-1, with D tentatively TRBD1 (5 bases). Trimming removed 4 bases at V and 9 bases at J, with 15 bases between. Germline V CDR1 and CDR2: MGHDK, SYGVNS. The CDR3 is 13 residues long. The CDR3 loop is CASSASTTEKAFF. The CDR3 coding sequence is TGTGCCAGCAGTGCCTCTACGACAGAGAAAGCTTTCTTT.

The table lists this clone with a count of one. The rearrangement uses TRBV5-8 and TRBJ2-3, with 8 nucleotides matching TRBD1. The CDR3 totals 15 residues. Germline assignment: CDR1 SGHTS and CDR2 YDEGEE. V lost 4 bases, J lost 3 bases, and 7 bases stayed unmatched. CDR3 amino acids: CASSPGQGGTDTQYF. The CDR3 DNA reads as TGTGCCAGCAGCCCCGGACAGGGAGGAACAGATACGCAGTATTTT.

The rearrangement links TRBV7-8 to TRBJ2-2, with D possibly being TRBD2 (6 bases). In germline, CDR1 is SGHVS, CDR2 FQNEAQ. With 5 bases removed from V and 6 bases from J, the gap between germline ends came to 10 bases. CDR3 size: 13 residues. The CDR3 loop reads CASSRLVAGELFF. CDR3 sequence (DNA): TGTGCCAGCAGCCGACTAGTTGCCGGGGAGCTGTTTTTT.

This chain uses TRBV10-3 with TRBJ2-1, with D maybe TRBD1 (5 bases). The CDR3 length is 14 residues. Germline V gene sequence: CDR1 ENHRY, CDR2 SYGVKD. The V and J ends lost 2 bases and 8 bases respectively, with 13 bases between them. The CDR3 spells CAISETERGDEQFF. The CDR3 region has the DNA TGTGCCATCAGTGAGACGGAAAGGGGTGATGAGCAGTTCTTC.